The 10 T cell receptor beta chains in this list originate from one sample, sequenced in a study of T cells in Graves' hyperthyroidism and ophthalmopathy. The TCR beta CDR3 regions underwent amplification using RNA transcripts as the source. The primer set for the first-round RT-PCR of the TCR CDR3 was HTBI. One entry per CDR3 protein results from TCRdb running MiXCR on the multiplex PCR reads. The table lists fewer than 750,000 distinct CDR3 sequences, around 42% of them singletons, with about 8.3% in the top ten. The sequenced material came from peripheral blood or thyroid tissue (not recorded which). The receptors were sampled from a woman aged 18-29 years with Graves' hyperthyroidism.

This clonotype was seen at least ten times. The chain recombines TRBV6-5 with TRBJ2-7; D unresolved. Germline loops: CDR1 MNHEY, CDR2 SVGAGI. V was pared by 8 bases and J by 6 bases, with 14 bases between. The CDR3 contains 12 residues. The CDR3 protein is CASQTYGTEQYF. CDR3 DNA sequence: TGTGCCAGCCAGACCTATGGCACCGAGCAGTACTTC.

With respect to this clonotype: One base away lies a much larger clone, so this may be a sequencing read error. The chain recombines TRBV5-5 with TRBJ1-1; 9 bases map to TRBD1. Germline V gives CDR1 SGHKS, CDR2 YYEKEE (reference sequence). The CDR3 runs 14 residues. The CDR3 region is CACSWDRENTEAFF. Written as DNA, the CDR3 is TGTGCCTGCAGTTGGGACAGGGAAAACACTGAAGCTTTCTTT.

The V and J genes are TRBV2 and TRBJ1-6; the D gene is possibly TRBD1 (6 bases). Germline-derived CDR1 and CDR2 are SNHLY and FYNNEI. CDR3 size: 17 residues. V was shortened by 0 bases and J by 6 bases, with 15 bases between the two germline ends. The CDR3 sequence is CASSEAPRTAGNSPLHF. The DNA of the CDR3 is TGTGCCAGCAGTGAAGCACCCAGGACAGCCGGTAATTCACCCCTCCACTTT.

The sample holds many counts of this clonotype. This rearrangement joins TRBV27 to TRBJ2-7; 9 bases line up with TRBD2. Germline values: CDR1 MNHEY, CDR2 SMNVEV (reference sequence). The V and J ends lost 5 bases and 3 bases, in that order; junction bases with no gene match: 14. The CDR3 sequence is 17 residues long. CDR3 in amino acids: CASSPRLAEWTFYEQYF. CDR3 DNA: TGTGCCAGCAGTCCTAGACTAGCGGAATGGACCTTCTACGAGCAGTACTTC.

This clonotype was detected a few times. One end of the junction is discordant with germline, which a read error may explain. The chain recombines TRBV19 with TRBJ1-4; D gene ambiguous. Per the germline V gene, CDR1 is LNHDA and CDR2 is SQIVND (reference sequence). The CDR3 runs 15 residues. DNA for the CDR3: TGTGCCAGTCGTATTGTCTGGGGTGGGGAGGTGAAACTGTTTTTT. Its translation: CASRIVWGGEVKLFF. The full variable domain, completed using reference TRBV19 and TRBJ1-4, is DGGITQSPKYLFRKEGQNVTLSCEQNLNHDAMYWYRQDPGQGLRLIYYSQIVNDFQKGDIAEGYSVSREKKESFPLTVTSAQKNPTAFYLCASRIVWGGEVKLFFGSGTQLSVL.

Ten or more counts support this clonotype. The gene calls are TRBV20-1 and TRBJ2-7, with D unclear. Germline assignment: CDR1 DFQATT and CDR2 SNEGSKA (reference sequence). The V gene lost 1 base and the J gene lost 4 bases, with 11 bases spanning the gap. The length of the CDR3 is 13 residues. The CDR3 sequence: CSARVGGPYEQYF. In DNA, the CDR3 is TGCAGTGCTAGAGTGGGTGGACCTTACGAGCAGTACTTC.

CDR3 sequence (DNA): TGTGCCAGTTTAGCGGAGCGGTTGAACACTGAAGCTTTCTTT. Translation: CASLAERLNTEAFF. The chain carries TRBV2 and TRBJ1-1; no definite D call. The CDR3 consists of 14 residues. The V gene's germline CDR1 is SNHLY and CDR2 FYNNEI. V was pared by 9 bases and J by 0 bases, with 14 bases between.

At least ten counts were recorded for this clonotype. The rearrangement uses TRBV9 and TRBJ2-5, with TRBD2 matching over 9 bases. Germline V gene sequence: CDR1 SGDLS, CDR2 YYNGEE. The CDR3 is 17 residues long. J was trimmed by 5 bases and V by 0 bases; bases with no gene match: 11. CDR3 sequence: CASSVEPAGGSGETQYF. CDR3 coding DNA: TGTGCCAGCAGCGTAGAGCCAGCGGGAGGATCCGGGGAGACCCAGTACTTC. Drawing the rest from reference TRBV9 and TRBJ2-5, the complete variable domain is DSGVTQTPKHLITATGQRVTLRCSPRSGDLSVYWYQQSLDQGLQFLIQYYNGEERAKGNILERFSAQQFPDLHSELNLSSLELGDSALYFCASSVEPAGGSGETQYFGPGTRLLVL.

There are many counts of this clonotype. V and J are TRBV7-8 and TRBJ1-2; weak D call: TRBD1 (5 bases). Germline lookup yields CDR1 SGHVS and CDR2 FQNEAQ. CDR3 length equals 15 residues. V lost 2 bases and J 4 bases, leaving 14 bases between the germline ends. The CDR3 DNA is TGTGCCAGCAGCTTAAAGGGGACCGGACTCTATGGCTACACCTTC. Translation: CASSLKGTGLYGYTF.

The V and J genes are TRBV25-1 and TRBJ1-2; D is perhaps TRBD1 (6 bases). V was cut by 8 bases and J by 4 bases, with 20 bases left in between. This CDR3 has 15 residues. The V gene's germline CDR1 is MGHDK and CDR2 SYGVNS. The chain's CDR3 is CASQDYSTGSYGYTF. DNA for the CDR3: TGTGCCAGCCAAGATTACTCAACAGGGTCCTATGGCTACACCTTC.